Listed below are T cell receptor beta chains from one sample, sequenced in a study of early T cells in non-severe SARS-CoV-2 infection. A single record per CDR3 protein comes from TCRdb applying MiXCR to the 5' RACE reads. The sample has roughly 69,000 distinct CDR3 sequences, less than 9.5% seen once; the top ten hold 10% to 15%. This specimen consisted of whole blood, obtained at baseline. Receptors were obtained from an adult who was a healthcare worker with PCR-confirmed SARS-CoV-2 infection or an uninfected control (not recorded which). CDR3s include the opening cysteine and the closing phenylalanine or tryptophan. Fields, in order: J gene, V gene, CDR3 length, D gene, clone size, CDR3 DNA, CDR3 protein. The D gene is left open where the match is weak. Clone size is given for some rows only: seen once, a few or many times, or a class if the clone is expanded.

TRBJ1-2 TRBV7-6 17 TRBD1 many TGTGCCAGCAGCTCATCCACCGGACAGGGTATTAGCTATGGCTACACCTTC CASSSSTGQGISYGYTF
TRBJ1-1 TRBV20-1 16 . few TGCAGTGCTAGAGTACTTTCAGGGTTTGGGAACACTGAAGCTTTCTTT CSARVLSGFGNTEAFF
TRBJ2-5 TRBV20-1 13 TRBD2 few TGCAGTGCCCTACTAGCGGGAGGGGAGACCCAGTACTTC CSALLAGGETQYF
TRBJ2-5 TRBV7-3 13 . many TGTGCCAGCTCAAAAGGCGCCCAAGAGACCCAGTACTTC CASSKGAQETQYF
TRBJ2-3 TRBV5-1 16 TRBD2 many TGCGCCAGCAGCTCCCTAGCGGGAGGGGTATCTGATACGCAGTATTTT CASSSLAGGVSDTQYF
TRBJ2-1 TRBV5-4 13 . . TGTGCCAGCAGCCTCGGACAGATCAATGAGCAGTTCTTC CASSLGQINEQFF
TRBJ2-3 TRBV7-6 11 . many TGTGCCAGCAGCTTCACAGATACGCAGTATTTT CASSFTDTQYF
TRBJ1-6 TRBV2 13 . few TGTGCCAGCAGTGGACAGCAAAATTCACCCCTCCACTTT CASSGQQNSPLHF
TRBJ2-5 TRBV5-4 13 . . TGTGCCAGCAGCCCTGGGCGGCCAGAGACCCAGTACTTC CASSPGRPETQYF
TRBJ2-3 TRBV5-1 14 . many TGCGCCAGCAGCCCGATGGACTTGGAGGATACGCAGTTTTTT CASSPMDLEDTQFF
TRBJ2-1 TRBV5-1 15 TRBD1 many TGCGCCAGCAGACCCACAGGGGCTCACTTCGGTGAGCAGTTCTTC CASRPTGAHFGEQFF
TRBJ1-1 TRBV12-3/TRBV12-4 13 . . TGTGCCAGCAGCACACAAAGGAACACTGAAGCTTTCTTT CASSTQRNTEAFF
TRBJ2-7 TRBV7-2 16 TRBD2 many TGTGCCAGCAGCTTAGTAATAACGGGAGGCTTCTACGAGCAGTACTTC CASSLVITGGFYEQYF
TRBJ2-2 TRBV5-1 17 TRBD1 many TGCGCCAGCAGCTCGGTCTACAGGGGGCGAGACACCGGGGAGCTGTTTTTT CASSSVYRGRDTGELFF
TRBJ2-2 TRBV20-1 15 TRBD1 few TGCAGTGCTGCCACCGACAGGGTGGTTCCCGGGGAGCTGTTTTTT CSAATDRVVPGELFF
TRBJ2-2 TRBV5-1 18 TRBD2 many TGCGCCAGCAGCTTAATGCAGACTAGCGGGAGGATCACCGGGGAGCTGTTTTTT CASSLMQTSGRITGELFF
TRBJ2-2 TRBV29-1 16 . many TGCAGCGTCCTCCCCAAGGGCCTCCCTTCCACCGGGGAGCTGTTTTTT CSVLPKGLPSTGELFF
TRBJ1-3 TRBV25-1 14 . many TGTGCCAGCAGTGAACCTCAGGCTGCGGACACCATATATTTT CASSEPQAADTIYF
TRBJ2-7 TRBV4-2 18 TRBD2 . TGTGCCAGCAGCCGGACCGGGACTAGCGGCACTACGGCCTACGAGCAGTACTTC CASSRTGTSGTTAYEQYF
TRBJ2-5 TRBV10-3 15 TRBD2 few TGTGCCATCAGTGAGGTGGGACTAGATTCGGAGACCCAGTACTTC CAISEVGLDSETQYF
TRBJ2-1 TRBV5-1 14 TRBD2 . TGCGCCAGCAGTACTAGCGGGAGCCAAAATGAGCAGTTCTTC CASSTSGSQNEQFF
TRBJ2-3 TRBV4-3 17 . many TGCGCCAGCAGCCAAGATCTGCGGGGATTCGCCACAGATACGCAGTATTTT CASSQDLRGFATDTQYF
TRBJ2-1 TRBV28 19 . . TGTGCCAGCAGTGTAGGGGCAGCGAGCCTAGCGAGAGAGAAGAATGAGCAGTTCTTC CASSVGAASLAREKNEQFF
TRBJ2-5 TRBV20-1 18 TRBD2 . TGCAGTGCTAGACCAGTAGCGGGGGCCGCGTCGGCACAAGAGACCCAGTACTTC CSARPVAGAASAQETQYF
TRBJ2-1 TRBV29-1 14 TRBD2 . TGCAGCGTCCCCCGGGGCGGGAGCTACAATGAGCAGTTCTTC CSVPRGGSYNEQFF
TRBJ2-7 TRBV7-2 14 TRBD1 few TGTGCCAGCAGCCCTTGGGGACAGATCTACGAGCAGTACTTC CASSPWGQIYEQYF
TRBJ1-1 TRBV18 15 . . TGTGCCAGCTCACCACCTCTGGTGGCGAACACTGAAGCTTTCTTT CASSPPLVANTEAFF
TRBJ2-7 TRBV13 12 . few TGTGCCAGCAGCCGGATCGGGGAGGAGCAGTACTTC CASSRIGEEQYF
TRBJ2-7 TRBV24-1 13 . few TGTGCCACCAGTGCGGTAGCGGAACCCACATTGTACTTC CATSAVAEPTLYF
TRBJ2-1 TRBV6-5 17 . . TGTGCCAGCAGTTACGCAACTTGGTCCAAAGAGGGTGGTGAGCAGTTCTTC CASSYATWSKEGGEQFF
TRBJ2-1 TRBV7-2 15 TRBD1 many TGTGCCAGCAGCTGGGGACAGGGGGATTTCAATGAGCAGTTCTTC CASSWGQGDFNEQFF
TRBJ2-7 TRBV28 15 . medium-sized TGTGCCAGCAGCTGGGAGGCCGGGATGCCCTACGAGCAGTACTTC CASSWEAGMPYEQYF
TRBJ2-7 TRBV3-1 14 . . TGTGCCAGCAGCCAAGAACGGCGGAGCAGCGAGCAGTACTTC CASSQERRSSEQYF
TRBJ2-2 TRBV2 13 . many TGTGCCAGCACAACCGCGAACACCGGGGAGCTGTTTTTT CASTTANTGELFF
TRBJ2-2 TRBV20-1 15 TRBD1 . TGCAGTGCTAGAGTCAAGCAGGGGGCCACCGGGGAGCTGTTTTTT CSARVKQGATGELFF
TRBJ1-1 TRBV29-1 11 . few TGCAGCGTTGAAGATACCCTGGAAGCTTTCTTT CSVEDTLEAFF
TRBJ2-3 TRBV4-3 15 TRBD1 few TGCGCCAGCAGCCAGGCCGGGACAGACACAGATACGCAGTATTTT CASSQAGTDTDTQYF
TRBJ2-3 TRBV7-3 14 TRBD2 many TGTGCCAGCGGGACTAGCTCGGGGGCAGATACGCAGTATTTT CASGTSSGADTQYF
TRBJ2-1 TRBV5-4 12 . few TGTGCCAGCAGCTTCTTCCGCAATGAGCAGTTCTTC CASSFFRNEQFF
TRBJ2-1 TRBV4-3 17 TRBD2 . TGCGCCAGCAGCCAAGTCGGGGGTGTAGCGGGAGGGAACGAGCAGTTCTTC CASSQVGGVAGGNEQFF
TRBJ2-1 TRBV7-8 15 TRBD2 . TGTGCCAGCAGCTTTGCGGGAGGGCCGTACAATGAGCAGTTCTTC CASSFAGGPYNEQFF
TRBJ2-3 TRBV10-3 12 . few TGTGCCGCCGGGGCAAGCACAGATACGCAGTATTTT CAAGASTDTQYF
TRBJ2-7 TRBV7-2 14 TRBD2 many TGTGCCAGCAGACGGACTAGCGGCCCCTACGAGCAGTACTTC CASRRTSGPYEQYF
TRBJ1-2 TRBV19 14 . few TGTGCCAGTAGTATCCAAGGGACAACGTTTGGCTACACCTTC CASSIQGTTFGYTF
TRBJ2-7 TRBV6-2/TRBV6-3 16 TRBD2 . TGTGCCAGCAGTTTCGGGACTAGCGGGAGTCCGCTCGAGCAGTACTTC CASSFGTSGSPLEQYF
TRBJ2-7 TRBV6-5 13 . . TGTGCCAGCAGTCAGGACGGATACTACGAGCAGTACTTC CASSQDGYYEQYF
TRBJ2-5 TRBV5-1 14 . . TGCGCCAGCAGCTTGGTCCCGGGGAAAGAGACCCAGTACTTC CASSLVPGKETQYF
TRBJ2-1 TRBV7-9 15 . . TGTGCCAGCAGCTTGGTGGTAGCGCCCAACAATGAGCAGTTCTTC CASSLVVAPNNEQFF